The clone carrying this T cell receptor beta chain was seen many times. The antigen is undetermined. These data come from a study of CD8 T cells in ankylosing spondylitis. The germline gives CDR1 SGHRS, CDR2 YFSETQ. Trimming removed 2 bases at V and 0 bases at J, with 9 bases between. The CDR3 length is 15 residues. Quantitative 5'-RACE with molecular barcodes produced the TCR beta libraries. TCRdb used MiXCR to reprocess the 5' RACE reads, holding one entry per CDR3 protein. The data show 500,000 or so distinct CDR3 sequences, over 4% seen once. Study-wide results and caveats: Seemingly characteristic of ankylosing spondylitis blood was a TCR beta motif consisting of under ten highly homologous variants. Reportedly, significant enrichment of disease-linked clones occurred in matched ankylosing spondylitis synovial fluid.

The TCR originated in a male donor with ankylosing spondylitis. The source material was blood, either unsorted or a sorted T cell fraction (not recorded which). This rearrangement joins TRBV5-1 to TRBJ1-3, with D maybe TRBD1 (6 bases). The CDR3 DNA sequence: TGCGCCAGCAGCTTTACAGGGACCTCTGGAAACACCATATATTTT. It encodes CASSFTGTSGNTIYF.